The clone carrying this TCR beta chain occurred once. Germline lookup yields CDR1 KGHSH and CDR2 LQKENI. The CDR3 is 15 residues long. V gave up 0 bases and J gave up 8 bases, with 16 bases separating them. This entry comes from a study of blood T cell repertoires in COVID-19. Study-wide background: From T cells, B-cell-depleted T cells, or PBMCs came the material, which was cDNA or gDNA.

Generated by immunoSEQ multiplex PCR, the TCRdb table keeps only in-frame clones and is missing some. The sample holds fewer than 200,000 clones, roughly 86% seen once. The receptor comes from a middle-aged man who had recovered from COVID-19. The V and J genes are TRBV18 and TRBJ1-2, with D maybe TRBD1 (6 bases). The sample taken for sequencing was peripheral blood. The CDR3 sequence is CASSPPSAGAQGYTF. CDR3 sequence (DNA): TGTGCCAGCTCACCACCGTCGGCAGGGGCGCAGGGCTACACCTTC.